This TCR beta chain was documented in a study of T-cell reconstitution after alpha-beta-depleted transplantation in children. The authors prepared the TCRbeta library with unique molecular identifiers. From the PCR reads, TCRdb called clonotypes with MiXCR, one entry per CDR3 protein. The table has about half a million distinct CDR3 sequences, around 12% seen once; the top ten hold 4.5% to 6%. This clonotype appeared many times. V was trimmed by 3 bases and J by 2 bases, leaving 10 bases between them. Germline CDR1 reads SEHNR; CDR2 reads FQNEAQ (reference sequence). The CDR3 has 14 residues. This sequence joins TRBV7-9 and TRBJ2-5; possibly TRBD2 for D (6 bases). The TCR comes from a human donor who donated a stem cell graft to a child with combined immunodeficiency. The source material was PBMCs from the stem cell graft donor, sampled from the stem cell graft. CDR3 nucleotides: TGTGCCAGCAGCTTCCGCGGGGTACAAGAGACCCAGTACTTC. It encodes CASSFRGVQETQYF.